The present TCR beta chain was sequenced within a study of control samples from healthy donors and cancer patients. V trimming: 3 bases; J trimming: 6 bases; junction bases outside the gene matches: 12. The germline gives CDR1 MNHNS, CDR2 SASEGT. The CDR3 extends over 16 amino acids. The assay was immunoSEQ multiplex PCR, and TCRdb's table has in-frame clones only and misses some. The repertoire holds around 28,000 clones, with approximately 87% as singletons. This chain uses TRBV6-1 with TRBJ2-7, with 9 bases matching TRBD1. The source is a woman in her 40s with lung cancer. What was sequenced was PBMCs. The CDR3, as DNA: TGTGCCAGCAGTGAGGGGTGGGGGACAGGGAAAGTCGAGCAGTACTTC. Its protein is CASSEGWGTGKVEQYF.